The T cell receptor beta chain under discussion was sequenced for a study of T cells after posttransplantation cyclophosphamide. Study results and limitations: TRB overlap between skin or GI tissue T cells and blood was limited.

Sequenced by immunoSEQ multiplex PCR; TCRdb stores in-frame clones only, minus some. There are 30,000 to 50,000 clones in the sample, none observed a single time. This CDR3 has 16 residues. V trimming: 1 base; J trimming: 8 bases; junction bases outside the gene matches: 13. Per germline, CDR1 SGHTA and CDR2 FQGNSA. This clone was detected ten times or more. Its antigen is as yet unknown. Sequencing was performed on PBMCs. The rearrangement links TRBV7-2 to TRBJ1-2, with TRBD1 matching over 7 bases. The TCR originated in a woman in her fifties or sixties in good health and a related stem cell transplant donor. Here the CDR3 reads CASSLETGTVYGGYTF. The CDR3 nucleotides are TGTGCCAGCAGCTTAGAGACAGGGACCGTCTATGGAGGCTACACCTTC. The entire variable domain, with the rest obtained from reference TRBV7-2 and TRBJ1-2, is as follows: GAGVSQSPSNKVTEKGKDVELRCDPISGHTALYWYRQSLGQGLEFLIYFQGNSAPDKSGLPSDRFSAERTGGSVSTLTIQRTQQEDSAVYLCASSLETGTVYGGYTFGSGTRLTVV.